This paragraph reports one T cell receptor beta chain. This record belongs to a study of PD-1 blockade in classical Hodgkin lymphoma. V was pared by 4 bases and J by 4 bases, with 13 bases between. The CDR3 has 13 amino acids. The germline V gene has CDR1 SQVTM and CDR2 ANQGSEA. The repertoire was sequenced with immunoSEQ multiplex PCR; TCRdb's copy has only in-frame clones and lacks some. The data contain roughly 29,000 clones, 85% of them singletons. Time point indicated: cycle 4 day 1 (C4D1), after more than 5 weeks of nivolumab. Patients all relapsed after autologous stem cell transplantation, and there was variation in brentuximab vedotin exposure. From thawed PBMCs, CD4+ T cells were purified using magnetic negative selection.

Specimen: CD4+ T cells from blood, collected before the fourth cycle of nivolumab. The TCR originated in a human donor with classical Hodgkin lymphoma. The V gene is TRBV29-1, the J gene TRBJ1-2; a possible D gene is TRBD1 (6 bases). CDR3 residues: CSVGGGEGYGYTF. The CDR3 nucleotides read TGCAGCGTTGGAGGGGGAGAAGGCTATGGCTACACCTTC.